This T cell receptor beta chain originates from a study of breast tumors, draining lymph nodes, adjacent tissues. Overall study results and limits: Luminal-like breast cancer showed significantly greater tumor-nontumor repertoire similarity than basal-like breast cancer did. Most tumor T cells seemingly derive from lymph node, then expand in tumor. The lymph node origin of tumor T cells was framed as consistent with a hypothesis, not demonstrated. Tumor repertoires ranked between lymph nodes and nontumor tissue in diversity, with V and J gene preferences.

Samples came from axillary lymph nodes draining the breast cancer. This clonotype was found a few times. Antigen: not known. The V gene's germline CDR1 is LGHDT and CDR2 YNNKEL (reference sequence). The CDR3 contains 17 residues. V lost 0 bases, J lost 5 bases, and 10 bases stayed unmatched. TCRdb re-called the multiplex PCR reads through MiXCR, storing one row per CDR3 protein. The repertoire includes 100,000 to 150,000 distinct CDR3 sequences, just under 20% of them detected once, and roughly 3.5% sits in the top ten. The genes are TRBV3-1 and TRBJ2-1; 7 nucleotides align to TRBD2. The sequence was obtained from a female donor with breast cancer. Some clones in this sample may be carry-over from other donors' samples. Sequencing was done on a sample of axillary lymph node tissue. As DNA, the CDR3 is TGTGCCAGCAGCCAAGATGAACTAGCGTTACGTAACAATGAGCAGTTCTTC. This encodes CASSQDELALRNNEQFF.